This record covers a single TCR beta chain. This clonotype has at least ten counts. Which antigen it targets is not known. No base-level quality is on record; no much larger clone is a single base apart. The TCR beta CDR3 regions were amplified from the RNA transcripts. A first-round RT-PCR of the TCR CDR3 used the HTBI primer set with the Qiagen OneStep RT-PCR kit. Libraries were constructed in a second round of multiplex PCR, after which size selection and purification were performed. Libraries were sequenced paired-end with 100 bp reads on an Illumina HiSeq2000. The authors' analysis ran thus. SOAPnuke was used to process the raw data, with reads discarded if the reads contained adapters or uncalled bases, had a mean Phred below 15, or lacked an exact constant-primer or identifier match. COPE v1.2.5 was used to merge the high-quality paired reads, and each unique nucleotide sequence was defined as a clonotype. MiTCR v1.1 was used to align the clonotypes against IMGT TRBV, TRBD and TRBJ reference segments. Only V-J combinations with frequency above 0.0001, covering 99% to 99.2% of repertoires, were analysed. A TCS score was defined as the ratio of F50 (clonal expansion) to E x V (chaos), with BLOSUM62-based TCRdist applied between CDR3 peptides within each V-J. Welch's t-statistics and random forest reduced roughly 540 V-J features to 10 to 15, which were used in a naive Bayes classifier (R e1071). Through fastp at Q25 and MiXCR, TCRdb rebuilt clones from the public reads, retaining in-frame beta chains. Each entry merges the rows of one CDR3 protein and shows their most common DNA and genes. The V and J calls come from TCRdb's annotation, not from the publication. This sample comprises about 300,000 distinct CDR3 sequences, approximately 18% of them detected only once. 35% to 45% of the sample comes from the top ten.

This sample stems from a study of T cells in Graves' hyperthyroidism and ophthalmopathy (dated by TCRdb to between 2018 and 2021). General notes on the study: Peripheral blood was collected at initial diagnosis, before any treatment. To identify distinguishing TCR V-J signatures, a discovery cohort of 90 to 100 patients was used, comprising some 45 with Graves' ophthalmopathy and under 60 with stable Graves' hyperthyroidism. Prospective prediction of ophthalmopathy was tested in an independent validation cohort consisting of 18 to 20 hyperthyroidism patients and about 17 patients who later progressed to ophthalmopathy. Thyroid tissue and blood T-cell repertoires from roughly six Graves' hyperthyroidism patients were also compared in the study. The roughly 100 discovery patients were randomly divided into training and test sets at a 7:3 ratio. After blood sampling, hyperthyroidism patients were treated with methimazole at a starting dose of 30 mg daily, and ophthalmopathy patients were treated with high-dose intravenous methylprednisolone. The paper describes TCR Vbeta CDR3 sequencing of about 140 peripheral blood samples, made up of around 41 ophthalmopathy patients, approximately 76 hyperthyroidism patients and around 17 progressor patients.

Moderately to severely active disease, a Clinical Activity Score of at least 3, a NOSPECS grade of at least 4, and a duration under 3 months were present in ophthalmopathy patients. Patients with uncontrolled infections, other autoimmune diseases, pregnancy or lactation were excluded. Clinical symptoms, serum thyroxine and TRAb, thyroid ultrasound, and orbital computed tomography formed the basis for the diagnoses. PBMCs were separated from roughly 10 ml of fresh peripheral blood using Ficoll-Paque density gradient centrifugation. Trizol reagent was used to extract total RNA, and RNA quality was then checked on an Agilent 2100 Bioanalyzer. Overall study outcomes, separate from this receptor: In validation, the model predicted progression to ophthalmopathy a median of roughly 6.1 months before onset, with about 70% sensitivity and almost 75% specificity. Sample size was not statistically predetermined, and blinding of investigators to group allocation was not performed. Most expanded thyroid clonotypes (frequency above 0.001) were also found in blood, which suggests that blood repertoires may mirror thyroid immune responses. In cross-validation, a model built on a 13 V-J signature told ophthalmopathy apart from stable hyperthyroidism with roughly 87% sensitivity and approximately 81% specificity, and in testing the same model reached 80%/75%.

Taken from cysteine to phenylalanine, the CDR3 has 13 residues. Only the CDR3 DNA stays, 39 bases, in frame from base 1. The V end loses 1 base and the J end loses 5 bases, and a stretch of 8 bases separates them. The sequence was collected from a man over 45 with Graves' ophthalmopathy. The chain employs TRBV12-3 or TRBV12-4 and TRBJ1-1; the best D guess is TRBD1, with 5 bases matching. Material for sequencing was blood. The CDR3 sequence is CASSLGRQTEAFF. The DNA reads TGTGCCAGCAGTTTAGGGAGACAGACTGAAGCTTTCTTT.